The 11 T cell receptor beta chains below all came from one sample that was sequenced in a study of T-cell reconstitution after alpha-beta-depleted transplantation in children. Preparation of the TCRbeta library used unique molecular identifiers. Using its own MiXCR run on the PCR reads, TCRdb lists one record per CDR3 protein. The table lists about 870,000 distinct CDR3 sequences, around 15% of them singletons. Sequenced here: PBMCs, mostly from graft donor cells, sampled 360 days after TCRalphabeta/CD19-depleted stem cell transplant. The receptors here all came from a male patient between 5 and 17 years old who had a stem cell transplant for acute lymphoblastic leukemia, so the T cells may come from the graft donor.

This chain joins TRBV7-8 and TRBJ1-4; tentatively, D is TRBD1 (5 bases). CDR1 is SGHVS and CDR2 is FQNEAQ in the germline V gene. The CDR3 spans 14 residues. Trimming took 7 bases from V and 10 from J, leaving 19 bases between them. The CDR3 nucleotides are TGTGCCAGCACCGATCGCAGGGTGGATGGAAAACTGTTTTTT. Translation: CASTDRRVDGKLFF.

This clonotype was picked up a small number of times. The rearrangement links TRBV7-8 to TRBJ1-2; no definite D call. Trimming removed 0 bases at V and 8 bases at J, with 16 bases between. From germline, CDR1 is SGHVS and CDR2 FQNEAQ. This CDR3 is built from 15 residues. The CDR3 bases are TGTGCCAGCAGCTTAGCGCAAGGGATCCTCTACGGCTACACCTTC. Amino acids: CASSLAQGILYGYTF. The variable domain in full, with the rest retrieved from reference TRBV7-8 and TRBJ1-2, is GAGVSQSPRYKVAKRGQDVALRCDPISGHVSLFWYQQALGQGPEFLTYFQNEAQLDKSGLPSDRFFAERPEGSVSTLKIQRTQQEDSAVYLCASSLAQGILYGYTFGSGTRLTVV.

This chain uses TRBV5-1 with TRBJ2-7; a weak D match, TRBD1 (5 bases). This CDR3 region has 16 residues. The ends were cut back, 4 bases at V and 2 bases at J, with 19 bases in the middle. The germline V gene has CDR1 SGHRS and CDR2 YFSETQ. The DNA for the CDR3 is TGCGCCAGCAGCGGCGACAGCCCGGTTGGCCCCTACGAGCAGTACTTC. As protein: CASSGDSPVGPYEQYF.

For this clonotype: A much larger clonotype is one base distant, so this may be a read error. The conserved phenylalanine or tryptophan is not found at the CDR3 terminus, so this likely reflects a read error. The genes are TRBV25-1 and TRBJ2-5; D remains ambiguous. The CDR3 extends over 13 amino acids. Trimming took off 3 bases at V and 4 bases at J, with 9 bases between the two ends. Germline lookup yields CDR1 MGHDK and CDR2 SYGVNS. The CDR3 DNA sequence: TGTGCCAGCAGTGACCTTAAAAGAGAGACCCAGTACATC. Its protein product is CASSDLKRETQYI.

This chain uses TRBV7-9 with TRBJ1-6, with no clear D. Germline assignment: CDR1 SEHNR and CDR2 FQNEAQ (reference sequence). This CDR3 is 15 amino acids long. V was pared by 7 bases and J by 6 bases, with 16 bases between. CDR3 sequence (DNA): TGTGCCAGCACCCCTGGGGAATGGGGTAATTCACCCCTCCACTTT. Residues: CASTPGEWGNSPLHF.

The V gene is TRBV5-1, the J gene TRBJ2-3; the D gene could be TRBD1 or TRBD2 (5 bases each). This CDR3 has 15 residues. CDR1 and CDR2 (germline): SGHRS, YFSETQ. V dropped 4 bases and J dropped 0 bases, with 12 bases sitting between them. The chain's CDR3 is CASSTGTISTDTQYF. The CDR3 DNA reads TGCGCCAGCAGCACCGGGACGATTAGCACAGATACGCAGTATTTT.

CDR3 nucleotide sequence: TGTGCCAGCAGCTTAATGATGTCGACTGAAGCTTTCTTT. Its protein is CASSLMMSTEAFF. The J gene is TRBJ1-1, the V gene TRBV7-3; D is uncertain. Between the trimmed V and J ends, which lost 1 base and 5 bases, there was a span of 8 bases. The CDR3 runs 13 residues. Germline loops: CDR1 SGHTA, CDR2 FQGTGA. Filled out from reference TRBV7-3 and TRBJ1-1, the complete variable domain reads GAGVSQTPSNKVTEKGKYVELRCDPISGHTALYWYRQSLGQGPEFLIYFQGTGAADDSGLPNDRFFAVRPEGSVSTLKIQRTERGDSAVYLCASSLMMSTEAFFGQGTRLTVV.

V gene TRBV12-3 or TRBV12-4 combines with J gene TRBJ2-2; 11 nucleotides align to TRBD2. V trimming: 11 bases; J trimming: 4 bases; junction bases outside the gene matches: 9. The CDR3 length is 15 residues. CDR3 in DNA: TGTGCCGAACTAGCGGGAGATCCGGCCACCGGGGAGCTGTTTTTT. This translates into CAELAGDPATGELFF.

The rearrangement joins TRBV20-1 to TRBJ2-4; TRBD1 matches at 8 bases. Per germline, CDR1 DFQATT and CDR2 SNEGSKA (reference sequence). The V gene end was trimmed by 6 bases and the J gene end by 6 bases; junction bases not matched to a gene: 10. The CDR3 has 14 residues. CDR3 nucleotides: TGCAGTGCGAGTGACAGGGGCTCTCGAAACATTCAGTACTTC. Encoded protein: CSASDRGSRNIQYF.

This rearrangement joins TRBV7-3 to TRBJ2-7, with 8 bases that match TRBD1. This CDR3 has 13 amino acids. V shed 4 bases, J shed 5 bases, and the junction held 4 bases outside the gene matches. Germline CDR1 is SGHTA and CDR2 is FQGTGA. Here the CDR3 DNA reads TGTGCCAGCAGCTACGGACAGGGAGACGAGCAGTACTTC. This gives the protein CASSYGQGDEQYF. The full variable domain, completed using reference TRBV7-3 and TRBJ2-7, is GAGVSQTPSNKVTEKGKYVELRCDPISGHTALYWYRQSLGQGPEFLIYFQGTGAADDSGLPNDRFFAVRPEGSVSTLKIQRTERGDSAVYLCASSYGQGDEQYFGPGTRLTVT.

This clonotype was seen a few times. The rearrangement links TRBV12-3 or TRBV12-4 to TRBJ2-7, with 7 bases matching TRBD2. V lost 1 base to trimming and J lost 3 bases; unmatched junction nucleotides: 6. CDR3 length: 15 residues. CDR3: CASSLVASGNYEQYF. The CDR3, as DNA: TGTGCCAGCAGTTTAGTGGCTAGCGGCAACTACGAGCAGTACTTC.